The 27 T cell receptor beta chains listed next were all sequenced from one sample in a study of cytomegalovirus exposure and HLA in healthy donors. Primers for the PCR totalled 60 Vbeta and 13 Jbeta. Measured with immunoSEQ multiplex PCR; TCRdb has only the in-frame clones, and not every one. The sample gives approximately 71,000 clones, approximately 79% of which show up once; around 10% is in the top ten. Sequenced input: PBMCs. The receptors stem from a woman aged 40 to 50 in good health and CMV-seropositive.

The J gene is TRBJ2-1, the V gene TRBV7-9; 11 bases fit TRBD2. CDR1 is SEHNR, CDR2 FQNEAQ, per germline (reference sequence). The CDR3 runs to 15 residues. J lost 8 bases, V lost 6 bases, and 9 bases had no gene match. This CDR3 reads CASRYSGGAGDEQFF. CDR3 bases: TGTGCCAGCAGATATAGCGGGGGGGCCGGGGATGAGCAGTTCTTC.

This clone was recorded a few times. The J gene is TRBJ1-1, the V gene TRBV19; 7 positions agree with TRBD1. V lost 6 bases to trimming and J lost 3 bases; unmatched junction nucleotides: 7. The CDR3 has 14 residues. Germline V CDR1 and CDR2: LNHDA, SQIVND (reference sequence). The CDR3, as DNA: TGTGCCAGTAGCCCGACAGGGCGTGACACTGAAGCTTTCTTT. This translates into CASSPTGRDTEAFF.

The V and J genes are TRBV6-1 and TRBJ2-4; 8 bases agree with TRBD2. From germline, CDR1 is MNHNS and CDR2 SASEGT. The CDR3 extends over 16 amino acids. V was pared by 3 bases and J by 1 base, with 5 bases of the junction left unmatched. The CDR3 region is CASSDGLAWAKNIQYF. CDR3 DNA sequence: TGTGCCAGCAGTGATGGACTAGCTTGGGCCAAAAACATTCAGTACTTC.

The V call is TRBV19, the J call TRBJ1-5; D is uncertain. Trimming cost V 4 bases and J 0 bases, with 7 bases left between them. CDR1 and CDR2 (germline): LNHDA, SQIVND (reference sequence). The CDR3 runs 14 residues. CDR3 coding DNA: TGTGCCAGTAGTACTGTCTTTAGCAATCAGCCCCAGCATTTT. Protein product: CASSTVFSNQPQHF.

V gene TRBV5-1 combines with J gene TRBJ2-5, with a weak D call TRBD2 (5 bases). The CDR3 contains 17 residues. Germline V gene sequence: CDR1 SGHRS, CDR2 YFSETQ. Between the trimmed V and J ends, which lost 4 bases and 5 bases, there was a span of 24 bases. The CDR3 protein is CASSPRRLTSWEETQYF. The CDR3 region has the DNA TGCGCCAGCAGCCCTCGACGACTTACTAGTTGGGAGGAGACCCAGTACTTC.

The genes are TRBV7-3 and TRBJ1-4; 8 bases are shared with TRBD1. Germline V gene lookup returns CDR1 SGHTA and CDR2 FQGTGA. This CDR3 comprises 13 residues. The ends lost 5 bases at V and 9 bases at J; junction bases unmatched: 5. CDR3 sequence reads: CASSTRQGQKLFF. The DNA for the CDR3 is TGTGCCAGCAGCACCCGACAGGGGCAAAAACTGTTTTTT.

The chain combines TRBV6-5 with TRBJ1-1; D is possibly TRBD1 (6 bases). V dropped 4 bases and J dropped 4 bases, with 16 bases sitting between them. The CDR3 covers 15 residues. Looked up from germline, CDR1 is MNHEY and CDR2 is SVGAGI. Here the CDR3 reads CASSSAGAGSTEAFF. The CDR3 region has the DNA TGTGCCAGCAGTTCAGCGGGGGCCGGGAGCACTGAAGCTTTCTTT.

DNA for the CDR3: TGTGCCAGCAGCTTCCCAAATGGACAAAATGGCTACACCTTC. Residues: CASSFPNGQNGYTF. V usage is TRBV7-2 and J usage is TRBJ1-2, with D maybe TRBD1 (5 bases). Germline lookup yields CDR1 SGHTA and CDR2 FQGNSA. This CDR3 has 14 amino acids. V gave up 3 bases and J gave up 6 bases, with 14 bases separating them.

This clone appeared a few times. This rearrangement joins TRBV11-3 to TRBJ2-7; no definite D call. CDR1 is SGHNT, CDR2 YENEEA, per germline. V was pared by 1 base and J by 0 bases, with 10 bases between. The CDR3 has 15 residues. Here the CDR3 reads CASSLGYRSSYEQYF. DNA for the CDR3: TGTGCCAGCAGCTTAGGCTATCGTAGCTCCTACGAGCAGTACTTC.

V gene TRBV5-1 combines with J gene TRBJ1-4, with 9 bases lining up with TRBD1. Germline V gives CDR1 SGHRS, CDR2 YFSETQ. V lost 4 bases and J lost 7; bases outside the gene matches: 5. The CDR3 has 14 amino acids. In DNA, the CDR3 is TGCGCCAGCAGCCGGGAGACAGGGGGTGAAAAACTGTTTTTT. Residues: CASSRETGGEKLFF.

V gene TRBV27 combines with J gene TRBJ1-6; 10 nucleotides agree with TRBD1. This CDR3 has 24 amino acids. Germline assignment: CDR1 MNHEY and CDR2 SMNVEV (reference sequence). With 1 base clipped from V and 7 bases from J, the junction kept 28 bases outside the gene matches. The CDR3 sequence is CASSLYPTPVYGTGDPPRNSPLHF. As DNA, the CDR3 is TGTGCCAGCAGTTTATACCCCACACCGGTGTACGGGACAGGGGATCCCCCTCGGAATTCACCCCTCCACTTT.

V and J are TRBV18 and TRBJ1-4; the D gene is possibly TRBD1 (5 bases). V lost 3 bases, J lost 8 bases, and 13 bases lay in between. The CDR3 spans 14 residues. Germline V gene data show CDR1 as KGHSH and CDR2 as LQKENI. The DNA for the CDR3 is TGTGCCAGCTCACCTTCCAGGGAATCGGAAAAACTGTTTTTT. Translation: CASSPSRESEKLFF. The full variable domain, with the rest looked up from reference TRBV18 and TRBJ1-4, is NAGVMQNPRHLVRRRGQEARLRCSPMKGHSHVYWYRQLPEEGLKFMVYLQKENIIDESGMPKERFSAEFPKEGPSILRIQQVVRGDSAAYFCASSPSRESEKLFFGSGTQLSVL.

The chain employs TRBV14 and TRBJ2-5; weak D call: TRBD2 (6 bases). Germline V CDR1 and CDR2: SGHDN, FVKESK. CDR3 length equals 13 residues. Between the trimmed V and J ends, which lost 4 bases and 7 bases, there was a span of 13 bases. The CDR3 loop is CASSRLVGGTQYF. CDR3 nucleotides: TGTGCCAGCAGCCGCCTGGTGGGGGGGACCCAGTACTTC.

This clone is deemed medium-sized. This chain joins TRBV6-6 and TRBJ1-1; 9 bases match TRBD1. The CDR3 consists of 13 residues. The germline V gene encodes CDR1 MNHNY and CDR2 SVGAGI (reference sequence). J lost 8 bases, V lost 6 bases, and 7 bases had no gene match. The CDR3 region has the DNA TGTGCCAGCAGCCATACAGGGGGCGTGGAAGCTTTCTTT. Translation: CASSHTGGVEAFF.

J is TRBJ2-3 and V is TRBV29-1, with D perhaps matching TRBD2 (6 bases). V lost 7 bases, J lost 1 base, and 15 bases lay in between. Germline assignment: CDR1 SQVTM and CDR2 ANQGSEA. The CDR3 covers 14 residues. This CDR3 reads CSGRTGGGTDTQYF. For the CDR3, the DNA is TGCAGCGGGCGGACTGGCGGGGGCACAGATACGCAGTATTTT.

The CDR3, as DNA: TGTGCCAGCAGCTTAGGGACAGGCGATGGCTACACCTTC. Protein sequence: CASSLGTGDGYTF. This sequence joins TRBV11-2 and TRBJ1-2, with TRBD1 matching 7 bases. Germline CDR1 reads SGHAT; CDR2 reads FQNNGV. The CDR3 totals 13 residues. The V and J ends lost 1 base and 6 bases, in that order; junction bases with no gene match: 2. The full variable domain, with the rest looked up from reference TRBV11-2 and TRBJ1-2, is EAGVAQSPRYKIIEKRQSVAFWCNPISGHATLYWYQQILGQGPKLLIQFQNNGVVDDSQLPKDRFSAERLKGVDSTLKIQPAKLEDSAVYLCASSLGTGDGYTFGSGTRLTVV.

For the CDR3, the DNA is TGTGCCAGTAGTATAGGAAGAGGGTTAAACTATGGCTACACCTTC. It encodes CASSIGRGLNYGYTF. The gene calls are TRBV19 and TRBJ1-2; D gene uncertain. CDR1 and CDR2 from the germline V gene are LNHDA and SQIVND (reference sequence). Between the trimmed V and J ends, which lost 1 base and 2 bases, there was a span of 11 bases. The CDR3 length is 15 residues.

V is TRBV18 and J is TRBJ2-2; 14 nucleotides line up with TRBD2. Looked up from germline, CDR1 is KGHSH and CDR2 is LQKENI. This CDR3 region has 19 residues. V gave up 3 bases and J gave up 7 bases; unmatched junction bases: 13. The CDR3 DNA is TGTGCCAGCTCACCCAGCGGACTAGCGGGGGGCCGGATCCGCGGGGAGCTGTTTTTT. It codes for CASSPSGLAGGRIRGELFF.

The rearrangement uses TRBV5-6 and TRBJ1-5, with a tentative D call TRBD1 (5 bases). This CDR3 has 15 residues. CDR1 is SGHDT, CDR2 YYEEEE, per germline. V was cut by 1 base and J by 2 bases, with 10 bases left in between. DNA for the CDR3: TGTGCCAGCAGCTTGTGGGGGGGAGGCAATCAGCCCCAGCATTTT. Translating gives CASSLWGGGNQPQHF. The complete variable domain, with remaining parts taken from reference TRBV5-6 and TRBJ1-5, reads DAGVTQSPTHLIKTRGQQVTLRCSPKSGHDTVSWYQQALGQGPQFIFQYYEEEERQRGNFPDRFSGHQFPNYSSELNVNALLLGDSALYLCASSLWGGGNQPQHFGDGTRLSIL.

This chain joins TRBV5-8 and TRBJ1-1, with D tentatively TRBD1 (6 bases). Germline loops: CDR1 SGHTS, CDR2 YDEGEE. V lost 5 bases and J 6 bases, leaving 11 bases between the germline ends. The CDR3 totals 12 residues. In DNA, the CDR3 is TGTGCCAGCAGTACAGGGTACCCTGAAGCTTTCTTT. Translated, it gives CASSTGYPEAFF. Filled out from reference TRBV5-8 and TRBJ1-1, the complete variable domain reads EAGVTQSPTHLIKTRGQQATLRCSPISGHTSVYWYQQALGLGLQFLLWYDEGEERNRGNFPPRFSGRQFPNYSSELNVNALELEDSALYLCASSTGYPEAFFGQGTRLTVV.

This sequence joins TRBV30 and TRBJ1-2; possible D gene TRBD1, 6 bases. The CDR3 covers 13 residues. Looked up from germline, CDR1 is GTSNPN and CDR2 is SVGIG (reference sequence). V lost 2 bases and J lost 6, with 13 bases in between. CDR3 residues: CAWSPRGIDGYTF. CDR3 nucleotides: TGTGCCTGGAGTCCGAGGGGGATCGATGGCTACACCTTC.

The chain carries TRBV19 and TRBJ2-2, with TRBD1 matching 8 bases. Trimming cost V 9 bases and J 4 bases; bases outside gene matches: 7. Germline values: CDR1 LNHDA, CDR2 SQIVND (reference sequence). The CDR3 spans 14 residues. The CDR3 bases are TGTGCCAGCCAGGGGGCGGCGGGCACCGGGGAGCTGTTTTTT. Its translation: CASQGAAGTGELFF. The full variable domain, its missing parts supplied by reference TRBV19 and TRBJ2-2, is DGGITQSPKYLFRKEGQNVTLSCEQNLNHDAMYWYRQDPGQGLRLIYYSQIVNDFQKGDIAEGYSVSREKKESFPLTVTSAQKNPTAFYLCASQGAAGTGELFFGEGSRLTVL.

CDR3 loop: CASSELTGVNTEAFF. The DNA of the CDR3 is TGTGCCAGCAGTGAGCTCACAGGGGTCAACACTGAAGCTTTCTTT. V and J are TRBV6-1 and TRBJ1-1, with 7 bases matching TRBD1. Germline trimming cut 3 bases from V and 2 bases from J; bases unmatched to any gene: 6. CDR1 is MNHNS and CDR2 is SASEGT in the germline V gene. This CDR3 spans 15 amino acids.

This sequence joins TRBV5-6 and TRBJ1-1, with a possible D match to TRBD1 (6 bases). Deletions cut 4 bases from V and 8 bases from J, with 15 bases between. Germline V CDR1 and CDR2: SGHDT, YYEEEE. The CDR3 runs to 13 residues. The CDR3, as DNA: TGTGCCAGCAGCCAAGACAGGTTTGGGGAAGCTTTCTTT. This gives the protein CASSQDRFGEAFF.

V usage is TRBV9 and J usage is TRBJ2-7; TRBD2 might be the D (6 bases). The CDR3 has 14 amino acids. The V end was cut by 4 bases, the J end by 1 base, with 12 bases between. Per the germline V gene, CDR1 is SGDLS and CDR2 is YYNGEE. The CDR3 reads CASSPHAGSYEQYF. CDR3 DNA: TGTGCCAGCAGCCCACACGCGGGGTCCTACGAGCAGTACTTC.

The J gene is TRBJ2-1, the V gene TRBV12-1; the D segment call TRBD1 is taken from the table without a DNA check. TRBV12-1 constitutes a pseudogene. The CDR3 is 16 residues long. The CDR3 bases are TGTGCCAGCAGCTTTACCGGGACAGGGTATGTCCATGAGCAGTTCTTC. It yields the protein CASSFTGTGYVHEQFF.

This sequence joins TRBV6-1 and TRBJ1-2; TRBD1 agrees at 7 bases. Germline V gene sequence: CDR1 MNHNS, CDR2 SASEGT. Trimming cost V 6 bases and J 3 bases; bases outside gene matches: 4. This CDR3 comprises 13 residues. The CDR3 here is CASRSTGHYGYTF. CDR3 coding DNA: TGTGCCAGCAGGTCGACAGGGCACTATGGCTACACCTTC.